This T cell receptor (beta chain) is from a study of T cell changes during pregnancy in multiple sclerosis. The CDR3 runs to 15 residues. Unmatched junction bases numbered 11, after V lost 5 bases and J lost 5 bases. CDR1 is SGHVS, CDR2 FQNEAQ, per germline. Data came from immunoSEQ multiplex PCR; TCRdb stores just in-frame clones and leaves some out. The sample records 40,000 to 45,000 clones, around 94% being singletons. This clonotype was obtained from a female donor with multiple sclerosis, enrolled in a pregnancy study. The chain combines TRBV7-8 with TRBJ2-7, with 8 bases identical to TRBD2. The source material was peripheral blood. This chain's CDR3 is CASSPPGRGRHEQYF. CDR3 sequence (DNA): TGTGCCAGCAGCCCGCCCGGGAGGGGACGGCACGAGCAGTACTTC.